The present entry profiles one TCR beta chain with its context. What it binds is not known. Clones were sequenced by immunoSEQ multiplex PCR, and TCRdb holds only the in-frame ones, with some missing. The data contain some 1 million clones, 70% to 80% of them singletons. The data were taken from a study of shared clonotypes between healthy human individuals. Study-wide results and caveats: Clonotype sharing among donors was expected to depend on sequencing depth. Rarefaction gave evidence that sorted-subset sequencing remained incomplete despite large depth.

The CDR3 spans 15 residues. Germline CDR1 is GTSNPN and CDR2 is SVGIG (reference sequence). The V gene end was trimmed by 3 bases and the J gene end by 5 bases; junction bases not matched to a gene: 7. Sequenced: memory CD4+ T cells sorted from blood. Subset meaning: CD45RA-negative fraction. The chain recombines TRBV30 with TRBJ1-4; 9 bases agree with TRBD1. The clonotype comes from a man in his late teens or twenties in good health. The CDR3 sequence is CAWRATGGANEKLFF. The CDR3, as DNA: TGTGCCTGGAGAGCTACAGGGGGCGCGAATGAAAAACTGTTTTTT.